This T cell receptor beta chain was captured by sequencing in a study of tumor-infiltrating lymphocytes in primary liver carcinoma. For the study at large: Cases comprised patients with primary liver carcinoma who received surgical resection. Tumors were stage T1-T3 N0M0, roughly 4 to 10 cm across. General study points: A significantly higher top-250-clone fraction was found in tumors than in blood (p = 0.039).

Looked up from germline, CDR1 is SGHAT and CDR2 is FQNNGV. This CDR3 has 15 amino acids. V lost 5 bases to trimming and J lost 1 base; unmatched junction nucleotides: 4. Alongside blood RNA obtained from unsorted whole blood, germline DNA was also extracted. In this sample, this clonotype turned up many times. Its antigen is currently unknown. TCR beta cDNA was made from 450 to 550 ng total RNA with a constant-region primer. Three nested multiplex PCR rounds, a slightly modified ARM-PCR, produced the libraries for TCR beta. With TRBV1-TRBV30 forward primers and a C-beta reverse primer, the first two PCR rounds were run for 10 to 11 cycles each. In TCRdb, the multiplex PCR reads were re-called with MiXCR into one record per CDR3 protein. In the table there are fewer than 350,000 distinct CDR3 sequences, less than 65% of which are singletons.

Specimen: peripheral blood. The TCR comes from a man aged 40-49 years with primary liver carcinoma and hepatitis B virus infection. The J gene is TRBJ2-7, the V gene TRBV11-2; TRBD2 matches at 11 bases. Here the CDR3 reads CASSRGTSGSYEQYF. The CDR3 region has the DNA TGTGCCAGCAGCAGGGGGACTAGCGGTTCCTACGAGCAGTACTTC.